This T cell receptor beta chain comes out of a study of control samples from healthy donors and cancer patients (dated by TCRdb to 2020 to 2022). A word on this clone: The clone's antigen remains unknown. Base qualities were left out, and no much larger clone turns up one base away.

V sheds 5 bases and J sheds 4 bases, leaving 17 bases between their ends. Via the germline V gene (reference sequence), CDR1 is LNHDA and CDR2 SQIVND. The CDR3 runs 15 amino acids, cysteine and phenylalanine included. The read is trimmed to its CDR3 DNA, 45 bases read in frame from base 1. Library preparation used the immunoSEQ multiplex PCR assay. The source is immuneACCESS, and TCRdb retained only in-frame sequences with V and J called. Part of the clones is not carried over; for the studies checked, unresolved V genes explain less than half of this, and the remainder is unexplained. Across this sample there are approximately 70,000 clones, with about 90% seen only once. The ten largest clones add up to more than 3% of the sample.

The origin of this receptor is a woman aged 50 to 65 in good health. This chain joins TRBV19 to TRBJ1-1; the D gene lacks a confident call. Material for sequencing was blood. For the CDR3, the sequence is CASSSSGGRFTEAFF. The DNA sequence is as follows: TGTGCCAGTAGTTCCAGCGGAGGAAGGTTCACTGAAGCTTTCTTT.